This TCR beta chain originates from a study of OX40 agonist ivuxolimab in advanced cancers. The wider study: The mean age was approximately 60 years, ranging from roughly 23 to 90, with around four fifths of participants male.

Repertoires were generated with immunoSEQ multiplex PCR, while TCRdb's copy carries only in-frame clones and drops some. The sample carries tens of thousands of clones, roughly four fifths recorded once. This clone was detected once. The CDR3 loop spans 13 amino acids. Trimming removed 5 bases from V and 3 bases from J, with 11 bases in between. In germline, CDR1 is LGHNT, CDR2 FRNRAP. The sequenced sample was CD4+ or CD8+ T cells sorted from blood, obtained in a trial of the OX40 agonist ivuxolimab. This TCR was recovered from an adult with an advanced solid tumor such as melanoma, head and neck, liver or kidney cancer. The chain combines TRBV12-5 with TRBJ2-7; D is unresolved. CDR3 region: CASGPTPSYEQYF. Here the CDR3 DNA reads TGTGCTAGTGGTCCGACCCCTAGCTACGAGCAGTACTTC.